This TCR beta chain is from a study of blood T cell repertoires in COVID-19. Trimming removed 6 bases from V and 7 bases from J; junction bases left unmatched: 4. Germline V gene lookup returns CDR1 MDHEN and CDR2 SYDVKM. The CDR3 covers 13 residues. Original processing notes: Reference gene primer amplification gave estimated nucleated cell counts. Repertoires were generated with immunoSEQ multiplex PCR, while TCRdb's copy carries only in-frame clones and drops some. V and J calls and clone size are those listed in that table; D and trimming were worked out from the DNA. The data contain about 320,000 clones, over 70% of them seen just once; the ten biggest clones take up roughly 1.2%.

Sequenced material: peripheral blood. V and J are TRBV28 and TRBJ1-5, with 9 bases lining up with TRBD1. The sequence came from a woman aged 45-65 years with acute or convalescent COVID-19. This CDR3 is CASSRTGVQPQHF. The CDR3 nucleotides read TGTGCCAGCAGCCGGACAGGGGTCCAGCCCCAGCATTTT.